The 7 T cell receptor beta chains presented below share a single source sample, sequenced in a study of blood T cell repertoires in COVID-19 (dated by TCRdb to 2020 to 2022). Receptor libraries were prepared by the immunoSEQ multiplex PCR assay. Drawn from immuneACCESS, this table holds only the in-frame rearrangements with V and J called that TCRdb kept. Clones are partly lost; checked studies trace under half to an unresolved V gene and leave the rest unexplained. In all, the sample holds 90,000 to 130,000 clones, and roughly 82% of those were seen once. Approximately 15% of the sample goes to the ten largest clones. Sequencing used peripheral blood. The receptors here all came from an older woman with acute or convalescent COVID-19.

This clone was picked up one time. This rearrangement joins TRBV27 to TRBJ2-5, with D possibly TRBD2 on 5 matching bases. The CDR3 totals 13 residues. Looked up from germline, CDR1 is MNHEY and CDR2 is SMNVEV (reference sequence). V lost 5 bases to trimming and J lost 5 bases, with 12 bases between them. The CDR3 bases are TGTGCCAGCAGTCTAAGACTACGCGAGACCCAGTACTTC. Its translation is CASSLRLRETQYF.

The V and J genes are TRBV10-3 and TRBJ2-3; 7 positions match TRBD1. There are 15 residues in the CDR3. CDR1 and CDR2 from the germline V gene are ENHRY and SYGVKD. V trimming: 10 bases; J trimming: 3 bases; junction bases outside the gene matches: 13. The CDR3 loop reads CASTGAGGATDTQYF. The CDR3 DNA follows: TGTGCCAGTACTGGCGCAGGGGGTGCGACAGATACGCAGTATTTT.

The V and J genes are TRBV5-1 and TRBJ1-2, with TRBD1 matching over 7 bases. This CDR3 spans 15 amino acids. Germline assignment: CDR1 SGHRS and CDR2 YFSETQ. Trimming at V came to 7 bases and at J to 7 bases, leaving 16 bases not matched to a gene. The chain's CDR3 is CASAQDIRQGGGYTF. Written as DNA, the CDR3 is TGCGCCAGCGCCCAAGATATTAGACAGGGTGGTGGCTACACCTTC.

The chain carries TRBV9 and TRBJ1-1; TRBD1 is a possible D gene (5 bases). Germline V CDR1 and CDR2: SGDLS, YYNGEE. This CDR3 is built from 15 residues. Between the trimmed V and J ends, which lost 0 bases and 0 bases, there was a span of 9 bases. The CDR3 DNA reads TGTGCCAGCAGCGTAGGGGGACTCCTGAACACTGAAGCTTTCTTT. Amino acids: CASSVGGLLNTEAFF.

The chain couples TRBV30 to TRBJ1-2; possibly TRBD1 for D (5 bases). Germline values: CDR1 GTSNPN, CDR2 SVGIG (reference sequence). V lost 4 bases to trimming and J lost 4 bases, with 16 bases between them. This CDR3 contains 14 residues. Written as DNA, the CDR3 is TGTGCCTGGACCCGACAGTCTGGGGCCTATGGCTACACCTTC. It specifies CAWTRQSGAYGYTF.

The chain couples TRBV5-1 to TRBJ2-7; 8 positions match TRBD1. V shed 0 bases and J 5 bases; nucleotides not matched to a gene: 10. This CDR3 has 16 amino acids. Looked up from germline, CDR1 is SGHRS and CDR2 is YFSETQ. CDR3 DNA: TGCGCCAGCAGCTTGGGGTCAGGGGGCTACGGTAACGAGCAGTACTTC. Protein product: CASSLGSGGYGNEQYF.

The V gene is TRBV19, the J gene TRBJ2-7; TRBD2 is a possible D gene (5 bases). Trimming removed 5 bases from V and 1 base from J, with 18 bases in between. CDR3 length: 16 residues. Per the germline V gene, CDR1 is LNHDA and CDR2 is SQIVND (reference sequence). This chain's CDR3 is CASSSRTATGSYEQYF. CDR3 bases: TGTGCCAGTAGTTCTCGGACCGCTACGGGGTCCTACGAGCAGTACTTC.